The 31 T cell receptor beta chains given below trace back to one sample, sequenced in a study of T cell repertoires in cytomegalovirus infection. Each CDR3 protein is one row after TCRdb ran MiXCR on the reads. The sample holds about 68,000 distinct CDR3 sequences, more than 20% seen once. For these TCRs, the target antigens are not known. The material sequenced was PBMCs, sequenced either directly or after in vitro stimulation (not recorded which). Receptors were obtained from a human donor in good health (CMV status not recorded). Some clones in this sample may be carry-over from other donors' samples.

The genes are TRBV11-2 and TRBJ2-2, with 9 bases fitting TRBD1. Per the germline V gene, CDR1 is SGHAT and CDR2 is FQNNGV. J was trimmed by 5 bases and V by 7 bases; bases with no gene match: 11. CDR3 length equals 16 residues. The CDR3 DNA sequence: TGTGCCAGCACCCATCGACAGGGGGTTTGGACCGGGGAGCTGTTTTTT. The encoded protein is CASTHRQGVWTGELFF.

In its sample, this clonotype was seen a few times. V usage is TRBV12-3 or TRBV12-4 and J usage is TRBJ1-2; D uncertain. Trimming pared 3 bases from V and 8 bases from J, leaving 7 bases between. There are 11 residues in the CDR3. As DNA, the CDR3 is TGTGCCAGCAGTTTTAGCGCAGGCTACACCTTC. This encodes CASSFSAGYTF.

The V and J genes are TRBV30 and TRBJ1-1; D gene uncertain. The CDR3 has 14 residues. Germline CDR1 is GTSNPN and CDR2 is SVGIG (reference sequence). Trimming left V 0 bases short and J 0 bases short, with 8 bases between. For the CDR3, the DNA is TGTGCCTGGAGTGTTCCCAGCCTGAACACTGAAGCTTTCTTT. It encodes CAWSVPSLNTEAFF.

CDR3 sequence: CASSFSAGVHEQYF. CDR3 DNA sequence: TGTGCCAGCAGCTTCTCCGCCGGGGTCCACGAGCAGTACTTC. V is TRBV7-9 and J is TRBJ2-7, with D perhaps matching TRBD2 (5 bases). V was pared by 3 bases and J by 5 bases, with 14 bases between. Germline V gene lookup returns CDR1 SEHNR and CDR2 FQNEAQ (reference sequence). CDR3 size: 14 residues.

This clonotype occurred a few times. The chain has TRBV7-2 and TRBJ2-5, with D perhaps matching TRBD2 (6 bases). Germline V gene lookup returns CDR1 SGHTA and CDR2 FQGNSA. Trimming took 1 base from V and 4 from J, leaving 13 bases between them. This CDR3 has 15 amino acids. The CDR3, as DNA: TGTGCCAGCAGCTTAGAACTAGCAAAGGCAGAGACCCAGTACTTC. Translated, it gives CASSLELAKAETQYF.

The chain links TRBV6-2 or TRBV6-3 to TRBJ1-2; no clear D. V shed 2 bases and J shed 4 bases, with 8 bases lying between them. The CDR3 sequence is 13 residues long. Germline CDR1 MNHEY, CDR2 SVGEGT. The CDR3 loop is CASSYGVIYGYTF. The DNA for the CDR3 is TGTGCCAGCAGTTACGGGGTAATCTATGGCTACACCTTC.

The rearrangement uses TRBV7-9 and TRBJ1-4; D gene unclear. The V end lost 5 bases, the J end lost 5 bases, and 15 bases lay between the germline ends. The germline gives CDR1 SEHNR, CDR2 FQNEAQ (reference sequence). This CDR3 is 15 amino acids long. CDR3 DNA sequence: TGTGCCAGCAGCCCCCGGGAGGACGGGAATGAAAAACTGTTTTTT. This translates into CASSPREDGNEKLFF.

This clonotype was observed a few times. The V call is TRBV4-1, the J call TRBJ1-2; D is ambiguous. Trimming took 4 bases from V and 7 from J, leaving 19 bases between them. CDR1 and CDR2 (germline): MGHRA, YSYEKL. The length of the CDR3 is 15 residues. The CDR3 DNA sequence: TGCGCCAGCAGCCCAAGGTCCCCCCCTAGTAGTGGCTACACCTTC. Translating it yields CASSPRSPPSSGYTF.

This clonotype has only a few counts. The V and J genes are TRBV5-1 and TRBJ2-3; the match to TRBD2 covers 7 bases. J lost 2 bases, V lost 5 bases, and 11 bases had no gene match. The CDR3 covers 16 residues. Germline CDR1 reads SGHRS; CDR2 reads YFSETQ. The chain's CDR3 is CASSKEPGGPTDTQYF. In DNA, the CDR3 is TGCGCCAGCAGTAAGGAACCGGGAGGCCCCACAGATACGCAGTATTTT.

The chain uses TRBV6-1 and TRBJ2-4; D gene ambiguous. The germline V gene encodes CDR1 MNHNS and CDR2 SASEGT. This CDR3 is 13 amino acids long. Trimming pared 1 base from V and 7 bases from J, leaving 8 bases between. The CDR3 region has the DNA TGTGCCAGCAGTGAAGAAGAAGGGAACATTCAGTACTTC. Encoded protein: CASSEEEGNIQYF.

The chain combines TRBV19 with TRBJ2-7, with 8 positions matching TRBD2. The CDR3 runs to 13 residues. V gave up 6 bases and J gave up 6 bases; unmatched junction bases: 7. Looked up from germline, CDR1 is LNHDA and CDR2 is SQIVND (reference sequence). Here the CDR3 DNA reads TGTGCCAGTAGGACAGCGGGAGATCTCGAGCAGTACTTC. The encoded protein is CASRTAGDLEQYF.

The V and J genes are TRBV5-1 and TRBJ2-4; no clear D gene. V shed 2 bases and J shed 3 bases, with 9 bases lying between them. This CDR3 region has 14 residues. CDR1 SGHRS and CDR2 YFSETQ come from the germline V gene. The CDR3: CASSFTGSKNIQYF. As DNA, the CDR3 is TGCGCCAGCAGCTTTACGGGTAGCAAAAACATTCAGTACTTC. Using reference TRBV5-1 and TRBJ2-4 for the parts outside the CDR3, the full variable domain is KAGVTQTPRYLIKTRGQQVTLSCSPISGHRSVSWYQQTPGQGLQFLFEYFSETQRNKGNFPGRFSGRQFSNSRSEMNVSTLELGDSALYLCASSFTGSKNIQYFGAGTRLSVL.

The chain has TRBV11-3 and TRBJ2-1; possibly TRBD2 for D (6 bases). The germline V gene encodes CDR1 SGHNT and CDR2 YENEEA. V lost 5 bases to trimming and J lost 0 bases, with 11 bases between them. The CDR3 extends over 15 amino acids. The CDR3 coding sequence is TGTGCCAGCAGCGAGGGACTTCACTCCTACAATGAGCAGTTCTTC. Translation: CASSEGLHSYNEQFF.

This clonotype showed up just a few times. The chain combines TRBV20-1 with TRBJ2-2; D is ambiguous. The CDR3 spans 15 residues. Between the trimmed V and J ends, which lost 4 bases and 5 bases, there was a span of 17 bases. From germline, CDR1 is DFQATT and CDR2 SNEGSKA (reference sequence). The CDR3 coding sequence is TGCAGTGCTAAAGATGCGTCGACTCCTACCGGGGAGCTGTTTTTT. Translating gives CSAKDASTPTGELFF.

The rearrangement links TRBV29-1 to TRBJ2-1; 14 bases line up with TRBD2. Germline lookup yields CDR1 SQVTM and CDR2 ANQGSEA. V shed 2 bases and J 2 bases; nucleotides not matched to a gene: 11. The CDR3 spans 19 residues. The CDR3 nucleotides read TGCAGCGTTGAATTAGGACTAGCGGGAGGTCTCGATCCCTACAATGAGCAGTTCTTC. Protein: CSVELGLAGGLDPYNEQFF.

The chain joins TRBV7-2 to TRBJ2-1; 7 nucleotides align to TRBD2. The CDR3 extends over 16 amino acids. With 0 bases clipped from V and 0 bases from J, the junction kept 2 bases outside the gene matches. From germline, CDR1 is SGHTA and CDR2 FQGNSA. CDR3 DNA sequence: TGTGCCAGCAGCTTAGCGAGCGGGAACTCCTACAATGAGCAGTTCTTC. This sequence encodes CASSLASGNSYNEQFF.

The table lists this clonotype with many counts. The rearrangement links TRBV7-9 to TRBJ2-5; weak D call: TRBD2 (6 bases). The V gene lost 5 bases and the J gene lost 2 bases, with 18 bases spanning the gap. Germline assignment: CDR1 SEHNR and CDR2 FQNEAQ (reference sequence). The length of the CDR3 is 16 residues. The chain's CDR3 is CASSPPLGGDQETQYF. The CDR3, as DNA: TGTGCCAGCAGCCCCCCCCTCGGCGGGGATCAAGAGACCCAGTACTTC.

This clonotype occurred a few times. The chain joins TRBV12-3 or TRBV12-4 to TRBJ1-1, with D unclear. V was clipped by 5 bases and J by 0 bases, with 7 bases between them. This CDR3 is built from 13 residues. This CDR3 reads CASSPQLNTEAFF. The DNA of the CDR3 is TGTGCCAGCAGTCCGCAACTGAACACTGAAGCTTTCTTT.

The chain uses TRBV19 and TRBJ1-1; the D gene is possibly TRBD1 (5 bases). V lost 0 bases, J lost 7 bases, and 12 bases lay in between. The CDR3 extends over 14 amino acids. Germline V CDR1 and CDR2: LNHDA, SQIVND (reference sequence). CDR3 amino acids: CASSIDRGPGEAFF. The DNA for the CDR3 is TGTGCCAGTAGTATAGATCGGGGCCCGGGTGAAGCTTTCTTT.

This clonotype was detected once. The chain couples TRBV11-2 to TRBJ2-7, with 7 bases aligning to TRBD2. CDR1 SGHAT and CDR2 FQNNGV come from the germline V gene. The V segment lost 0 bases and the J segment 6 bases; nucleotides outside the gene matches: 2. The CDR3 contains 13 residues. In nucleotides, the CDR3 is TGTGCCAGCAGCTTAGACGGGAGGTTCGAGCAGTACGTC. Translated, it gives CASSLDGRFEQYV.

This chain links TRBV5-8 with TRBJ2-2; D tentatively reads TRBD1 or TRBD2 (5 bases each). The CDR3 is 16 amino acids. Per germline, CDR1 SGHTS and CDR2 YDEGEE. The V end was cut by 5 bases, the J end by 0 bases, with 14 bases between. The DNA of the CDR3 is TGTGCCAGCAGACCCTATGGGACGCCGAACACCGGGGAGCTGTTTTTT. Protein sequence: CASRPYGTPNTGELFF.

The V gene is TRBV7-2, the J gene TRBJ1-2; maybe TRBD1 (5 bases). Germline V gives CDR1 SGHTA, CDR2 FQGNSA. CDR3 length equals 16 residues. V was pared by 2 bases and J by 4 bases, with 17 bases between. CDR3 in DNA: TGTGCCAGCAGCTTATACGGGGCCGATTCTTCCTATGGCTACACCTTC. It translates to CASSLYGADSSYGYTF.

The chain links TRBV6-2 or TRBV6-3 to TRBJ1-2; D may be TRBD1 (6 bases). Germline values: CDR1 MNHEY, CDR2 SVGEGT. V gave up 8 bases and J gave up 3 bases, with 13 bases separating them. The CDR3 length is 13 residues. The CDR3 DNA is TGTGCCAGCGGAGGACAGAACCACTATGGCTACACCTTC. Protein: CASGGQNHYGYTF.

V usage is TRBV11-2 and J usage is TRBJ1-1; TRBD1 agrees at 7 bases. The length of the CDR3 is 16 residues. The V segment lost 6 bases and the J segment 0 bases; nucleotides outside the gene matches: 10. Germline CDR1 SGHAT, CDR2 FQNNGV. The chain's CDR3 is CASRRPTGRMNTEAFF. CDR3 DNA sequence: TGTGCCAGCAGGCGCCCGACAGGGAGGATGAACACTGAAGCTTTCTTT.

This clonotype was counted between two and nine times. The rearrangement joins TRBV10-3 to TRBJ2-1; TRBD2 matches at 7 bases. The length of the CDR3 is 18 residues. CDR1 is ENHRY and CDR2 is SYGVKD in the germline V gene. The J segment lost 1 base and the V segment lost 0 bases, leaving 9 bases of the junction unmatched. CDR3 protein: CAISESITGRQSYNEQFF. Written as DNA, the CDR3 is TGTGCCATCAGTGAGTCGATTACCGGGAGGCAATCCTACAATGAGCAGTTCTTC.

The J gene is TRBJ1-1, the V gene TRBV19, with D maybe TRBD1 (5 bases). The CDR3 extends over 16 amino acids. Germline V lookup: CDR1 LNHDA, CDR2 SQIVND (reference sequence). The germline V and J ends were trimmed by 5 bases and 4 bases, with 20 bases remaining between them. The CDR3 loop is CASSALGTGMTTEAFF. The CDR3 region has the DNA TGTGCCAGTAGTGCCCTCGGGACGGGGATGACCACTGAAGCTTTCTTT.

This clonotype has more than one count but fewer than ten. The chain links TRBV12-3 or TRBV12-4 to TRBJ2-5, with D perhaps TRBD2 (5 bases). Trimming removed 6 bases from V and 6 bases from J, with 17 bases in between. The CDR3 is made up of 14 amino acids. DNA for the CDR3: TGTGCCAGCAGCCCCGGAGGCTTAGTGCAGACCCAGTACTTC. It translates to CASSPGGLVQTQYF.

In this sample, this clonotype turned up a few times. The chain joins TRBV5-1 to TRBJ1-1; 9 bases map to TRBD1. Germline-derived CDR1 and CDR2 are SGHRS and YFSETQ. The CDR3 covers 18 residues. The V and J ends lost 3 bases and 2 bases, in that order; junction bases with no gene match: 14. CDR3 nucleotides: TGCGCCAGCAGCTCCGTGGTACCGGGACAGGGAATCAACACTGAAGCTTTCTTT. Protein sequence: CASSSVVPGQGINTEAFF. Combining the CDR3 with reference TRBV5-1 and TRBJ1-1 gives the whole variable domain KAGVTQTPRYLIKTRGQQVTLSCSPISGHRSVSWYQQTPGQGLQFLFEYFSETQRNKGNFPGRFSGRQFSNSRSEMNVSTLELGDSALYLCASSSVVPGQGINTEAFFGQGTRLTVV.

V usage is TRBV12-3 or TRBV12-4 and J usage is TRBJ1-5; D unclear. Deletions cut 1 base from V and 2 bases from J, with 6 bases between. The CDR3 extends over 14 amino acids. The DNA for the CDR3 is TGTGCCAGCAGTTTAGAAGGCGGCAATCAGCCCCAGCATTTT. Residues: CASSLEGGNQPQHF.

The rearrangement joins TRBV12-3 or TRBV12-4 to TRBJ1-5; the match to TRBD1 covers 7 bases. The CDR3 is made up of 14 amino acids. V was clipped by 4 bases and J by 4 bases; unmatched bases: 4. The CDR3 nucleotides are TGTGCCAGCAGTTCACAGACAGGGAATCAGCCCCAGCATTTT. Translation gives CASSSQTGNQPQHF.

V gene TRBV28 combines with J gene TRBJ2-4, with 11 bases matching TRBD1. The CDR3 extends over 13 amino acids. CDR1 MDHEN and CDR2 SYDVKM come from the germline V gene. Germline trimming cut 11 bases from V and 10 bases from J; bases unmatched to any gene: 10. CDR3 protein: CAGHRGQGGIQYF. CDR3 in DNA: TGTGCCGGACATCGGGGACAGGGGGGAATTCAGTACTTC. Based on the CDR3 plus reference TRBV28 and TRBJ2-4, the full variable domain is DVKVTQSSRYLVKRTGEKVFLECVQDMDHENMFWYRQDPGLGLRLIYFSYDVKMKEKGDIPEGYSVSREKKERFSLILESASTNQTSMYLCAGHRGQGGIQYFGAGTRLSVL.